The 21 T cell receptor beta chains in this list originate from one sample, sequenced in a study of T cells in Graves' hyperthyroidism and ophthalmopathy. Regions amplified from RNA transcripts were the TCR beta CDR3 regions. HTBI primers were employed in a first-round RT-PCR of the TCR CDR3. MiXCR, run by TCRdb on the multiplex PCR reads, gives a single entry per CDR3 protein. The table has a few hundred thousand distinct CDR3 sequences, roughly 20% seen once; the top ten hold 64%. Sequencing input: blood. The origin of the receptors is a man aged 25-45 years with Graves' ophthalmopathy.

This chain joins TRBV11-3 and TRBJ1-2; D uncertain. From germline, CDR1 is SGHNT and CDR2 YENEEA. The CDR3 sequence is 14 residues long. Trimming stripped 5 bases from V and 6 bases from J, with 16 bases between. The CDR3 bases are TGTGCCAGCAGCATATTTTCTGGGGTCGATGGCTACACCTTC. This sequence encodes CASSIFSGVDGYTF.

In its sample, this clonotype was seen many times. The rearrangement links TRBV2 to TRBJ2-4; D unclear. The germline gives CDR1 SNHLY, CDR2 FYNNEI. Trimming removed 0 bases at V and 1 base at J, with 4 bases between. The CDR3 loop spans 14 amino acids. CDR3 sequence: CASSEASAKNIQYF. The CDR3 DNA reads as TGTGCCAGCAGTGAAGCTAGCGCCAAAAACATTCAGTACTTC.

This sequence joins TRBV11-2 and TRBJ1-1; D remains unclear. In germline, CDR1 is SGHAT, CDR2 FQNNGV. Trimming removed 5 bases from V and 8 bases from J, with 6 bases in between. The CDR3 has 10 amino acids. CDR3 coding DNA: TGTGCCAGCAGCGGCTTAGAAGCTTTCTTT. As protein: CASSGLEAFF.

This clonotype has a count of ten or more. The chain's CDR3 is CASSLKGRPYEQYF. The CDR3 DNA sequence: TGTGCCAGCAGCCTCAAGGGCCGTCCCTACGAGCAGTACTTC. The chain uses TRBV28 and TRBJ2-7; D call uncertain. The CDR3 runs 14 residues. Germline V gene sequence: CDR1 MDHEN, CDR2 SYDVKM. V was clipped by 6 bases and J by 2 bases, with 14 bases between them.

This clonotype was seen a single time. The chain couples TRBV11-3 to TRBJ2-5; unclear D gene. V gave up 5 bases and J gave up 1 base, with 14 bases separating them. This CDR3 region has 15 residues. The germline CDR1 and CDR2 sequences are SGHNT and YENEEA. CDR3 nucleotide sequence: TGTGCCAGCAGCCCGGACGGCCCAACCCAAGAGACCCAGTACTTC. Translation gives CASSPDGPTQETQYF.

Ten or more counts support this clonotype. The chain links TRBV12-5 to TRBJ2-7; no clear D. CDR1 LGHNT and CDR2 FRNRAP come from the germline V gene. V was shortened by 5 bases and J by 3 bases, with 5 bases between the two germline ends. This CDR3 contains 11 residues. CDR3 sequence reads: CASGRDYEQYF. The CDR3 region has the DNA TGTGCTAGTGGTAGAGACTACGAGCAGTACTTC. Combining the CDR3 with reference TRBV12-5 and TRBJ2-7 gives the whole variable domain DARVTQTPRHKVTEMGQEVTMRCQPILGHNTVFWYRQTMMQGLELLAYFRNRAPLDDSGMPKDRFSAEMPDATLATLKIQPSEPRDSAVYFCASGRDYEQYFGPGTRLTVT.

The genes are TRBV19 and TRBJ1-5; 9 bases match TRBD1. With 5 bases clipped from V and 7 bases from J, the junction kept 9 bases outside the gene matches. The germline gives CDR1 LNHDA, CDR2 SQIVND (reference sequence). This CDR3 comprises 15 residues. The CDR3 DNA sequence: TGTGCCAGTAGTCGGACGGGACAGGGAGGCCAGCCCCAGCATTTT. Its translation: CASSRTGQGGQPQHF.

The genes are TRBV6-1 and TRBJ2-7; tentatively, D is TRBD2 (5 bases). V was shortened by 7 bases and J by 6 bases, with 13 bases between the two germline ends. From germline, CDR1 is MNHNS and CDR2 SASEGT. This CDR3 region has 12 residues. CDR3 DNA sequence: TGTGCCAGCATCAGCCCGACTACCGAGCAGTACTTC. Protein sequence: CASISPTTEQYF.

There are a few counts of this clonotype. V gene TRBV7-8 combines with J gene TRBJ2-1; D is tentatively TRBD1 or TRBD2 (5 bases each). The V and J ends lost 2 bases and 3 bases respectively, with 17 bases between them. The germline V gene has CDR1 SGHVS and CDR2 FQNEAQ. The CDR3 loop spans 17 amino acids. CDR3 loop: CASSLRPGTTNYNEQFF. CDR3 DNA sequence: TGTGCCAGCAGCTTACGACCCGGGACCACAAACTACAATGAGCAGTTCTTC. Based on the CDR3 plus reference TRBV7-8 and TRBJ2-1, the full variable domain is GAGVSQSPRYKVAKRGQDVALRCDPISGHVSLFWYQQALGQGPEFLTYFQNEAQLDKSGLPSDRFFAERPEGSVSTLKIQRTQQEDSAVYLCASSLRPGTTNYNEQFFGPGTRLTVL.

The rearrangement links TRBV24-1 to TRBJ2-6; TRBD2 might be the D (7 bases). Per germline, CDR1 KGHDR and CDR2 SFDVKD. This CDR3 spans 18 amino acids. Trimming cost V 2 bases and J 3 bases, with 16 bases left between them. The CDR3 DNA follows: TGTGCCACCAGTGATTCGGGACGGGGGGCTGTTGGGGCCAACGTCCTGACTTTC. It codes for CATSDSGRGAVGANVLTF.

CDR3 bases: TGTGCCAGCAGCAACCTCGGGACGAGGGAAGACGAGCAGTACTTC. It encodes CASSNLGTREDEQYF. The V gene is TRBV5-4, the J gene TRBJ2-7, with D perhaps matching TRBD1 or TRBD2 (5 bases each). V lost 4 bases to trimming and J lost 5 bases, with 19 bases between them. CDR3 length equals 15 residues. Germline values: CDR1 SGHNT, CDR2 YYREEE (reference sequence). The variable domain in full, with the rest retrieved from reference TRBV5-4 and TRBJ2-7, is ETGVTQSPTHLIKTRGQQVTLRCSSQSGHNTVSWYQQALGQGPQFIFQYYREEENGRGNFPPRFSGLQFPNYSSELNVNALELDDSALYLCASSNLGTREDEQYFGPGTRLTVT.

As for this clonotype: A read error is possible here, since a much larger clone lies one base away. This chain connects TRBV3-1 to TRBJ1-1; no firm D call. CDR3 length: 14 amino acids. The germline CDR1 and CDR2 sequences are LGHDT and YNNKEL (reference sequence). CDR3 nucleotides: TGTGCCAGCAGCCAAGGGAGGGTATACACTGAAGCTTCCTTT. This gives the protein CASSQGRVYTEASF.

V is TRBV29-1 and J is TRBJ1-2, with 10 bases that match TRBD1. V trimming: 4 bases; J trimming: 3 bases; junction bases outside the gene matches: 11. This CDR3 region has 16 residues. Germline V CDR1 and CDR2: SQVTM, ANQGSEA. CDR3 region: CSVGGQGRSSDYGYTF. CDR3 nucleotide sequence: TGCAGCGTTGGGGGACAGGGGCGCAGCTCTGACTATGGCTACACCTTC.

There are many counts of this clonotype. The rearrangement joins TRBV18 to TRBJ2-1, with D perhaps being TRBD1 or TRBD2 (5 bases each). V was cut by 3 bases and J by 4 bases, with 13 bases left in between. This CDR3 has 15 residues. Germline CDR1 is KGHSH and CDR2 is LQKENI. CDR3 DNA sequence: TGTGCCAGCTCACCTCCGGGACGTGAGTACAATGAGCAGTTCTTC. It codes for CASSPPGREYNEQFF.

This clonotype has at least ten counts. V usage is TRBV5-1 and J usage is TRBJ1-1; D remains ambiguous. The V and J ends lost 0 bases and 2 bases respectively, with 11 bases between them. Looked up from germline, CDR1 is SGHRS and CDR2 is YFSETQ. The CDR3 extends over 15 amino acids. This CDR3 is CASSLDGRANTEAFF. CDR3 nucleotides: TGCGCCAGCAGCTTGGATGGCCGGGCCAACACTGAAGCTTTCTTT.

In this sample, this clonotype turned up a few times. The genes are TRBV29-1 and TRBJ2-7; 8 bases line up with TRBD1. The CDR3 contains 14 residues. V dropped 1 base and J dropped 5; count of bases not matched to a gene: 7. In germline, CDR1 is SQVTM, CDR2 ANQGSEA. Here the CDR3 reads CSVEAARGPNEQYF. For the CDR3, the DNA is TGCAGCGTTGAAGCCGCCAGGGGGCCGAACGAGCAGTACTTC.

This clonotype was found many times. This chain connects TRBV24-1 to TRBJ2-5; 9 positions match TRBD1. The V and J ends lost 7 bases and 5 bases, in that order; junction bases with no gene match: 10. The CDR3 consists of 15 residues. CDR1 is KGHDR, CDR2 SFDVKD, per germline. CDR3 nucleotides: TGTGCCACCAGCGCAACCGGGACAGGGAGGGAGACCCAGTACTTC. This translates into CATSATGTGRETQYF.

CDR3: CASSLALGAEERGRGEQYF. CDR3 sequence (DNA): TGTGCCAGCAGCTTAGCGTTGGGGGCCGAAGAGCGGGGCCGTGGGGAGCAGTACTTC. The chain has TRBV7-9 and TRBJ2-7; D is possibly TRBD2 (7 bases). The V gene's germline CDR1 is SEHNR and CDR2 FQNEAQ (reference sequence). The CDR3 extends over 19 amino acids. With 0 bases removed from V and 7 bases from J, the gap between germline ends came to 28 bases.

This clonotype was seen at least ten times. This chain joins TRBV30 and TRBJ1-2; 8 nucleotides align to TRBD1. Germline V lookup: CDR1 GTSNPN, CDR2 SVGIG (reference sequence). This CDR3 is 13 amino acids long. The junction had 10 bases not matched to a gene; V was cut back by 6 bases and J by 7 bases. The CDR3 DNA is TGTGCCTGCCAGGACAGGGAGTTGGGTGGCTACACCTTC. This codes for CACQDRELGGYTF.

A remark on this clonotype: A much bigger clone sits one base away, suggesting this may be a read error. The V call is TRBV2, the J call TRBJ2-7; D may be TRBD1 or TRBD2 (6 bases each). The CDR3 consists of 15 residues. Germline CDR1 reads SNHLY; CDR2 reads FYNNEI. V was clipped by 3 bases and J by 8 bases, with 20 bases between them. CDR3 sequence (DNA): TGTGCCAGCAGTGATTCCGGGGGCTCCAATAGGAAGCAGTACTTC. Residues: CASSDSGGSNRKQYF.

J is TRBJ1-2 and V is TRBV12-5; 9 positions agree with TRBD1. V lost 6 bases, J lost 10 bases, and 12 bases stayed unmatched. CDR3 size: 14 residues. Germline V gene sequence: CDR1 LGHNT, CDR2 FRNRAP. The CDR3 sequence: CASGRGTGQMDYTF. CDR3 bases: TGTGCTAGTGGCCGTGGGACAGGGCAGATGGACTACACCTTC. Supplemented by reference TRBV12-5 and TRBJ1-2, the full variable domain reads DARVTQTPRHKVTEMGQEVTMRCQPILGHNTVFWYRQTMMQGLELLAYFRNRAPLDDSGMPKDRFSAEMPDATLATLKIQPSEPRDSAVYFCASGRGTGQMDYTFGSGTRLTVV.